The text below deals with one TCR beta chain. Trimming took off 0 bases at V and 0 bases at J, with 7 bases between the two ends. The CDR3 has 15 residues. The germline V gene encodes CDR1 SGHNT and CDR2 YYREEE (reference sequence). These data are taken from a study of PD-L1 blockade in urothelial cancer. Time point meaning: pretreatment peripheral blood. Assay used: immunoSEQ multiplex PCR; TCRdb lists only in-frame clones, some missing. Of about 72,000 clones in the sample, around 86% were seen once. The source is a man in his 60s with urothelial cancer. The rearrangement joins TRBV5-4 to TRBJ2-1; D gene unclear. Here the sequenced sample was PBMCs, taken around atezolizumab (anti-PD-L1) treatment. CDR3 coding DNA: TGTGCCAGCAGCTTGGGCAGTAACTCCTACAATGAGCAGTTCTTC. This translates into CASSLGSNSYNEQFF.